This is a list of T cell receptor beta chains from one sample in a study of cytomegalovirus exposure and HLA in healthy donors. Sequencing used immunoSEQ multiplex PCR; TCRdb keeps in-frame clones, though not all of them. The sample carries around 97,000 clones, less than 9.5% recorded once. Sequencing was done on a sample of PBMCs. These receptors originate from a man aged 45-65 years in good health and CMV-seropositive. Each CDR3 is given with its conserved first and last residue. A D gene is named only where the DNA matches it firmly. Clone size, where shown, is once, few, many, or a class for clones that have expanded.

J | V | size | D | DNA | CDR3
TRBJ2-3 | TRBV4-1 | NA | TRBD2 | TGCGCCAGCAGCCCAGGGACTAGCGGGAGGGCCGAAGATACGCAGTATTTT | CASSPGTSGRAEDTQYF
TRBJ2-7 | TRBV2 | few | TRBD2 | TGTGCCAGCAGCCTGATGCTAGCGGGACTCAACGAGCAGTACTTC | CASSLMLAGLNEQYF
TRBJ1-4 | TRBV2 | NA | NA | TGTGCCAGCAGTGAAGATCGGAGAAAACTGTTTTTT | CASSEDRRKLFF
TRBJ1-5 | TRBV19 | NA | NA | TGTGCCAGTAGTATCAGGGGAGGGAATCAGCCCCAGCATTTT | CASSIRGGNQPQHF
TRBJ2-1 | TRBV7-3 | few | TRBD1 | TGTGCCAGCAGCTCAGGGGGCAATGAGCAGTTCTTC | CASSSGGNEQFF
TRBJ1-1 | TRBV19 | NA | NA | TGTGCCAGTAGTCTGATGGCGGGGGACACTGAAGCTTTCTTT | CASSLMAGDTEAFF
TRBJ1-5 | TRBV27 | few | NA | TGTGCCAGCAGTCCTCGCACAGGACGCAATCAGCCCCAGCATTTT | CASSPRTGRNQPQHF
TRBJ1-5 | TRBV2 | few | NA | TGTGCCAGCAGTGAAGAATGGCAGGGCAATCAGCCCCAGCATTTT | CASSEEWQGNQPQHF
TRBJ2-3 | TRBV14 | NA | NA | TGTGCCAGCAGCCAAGCAGTGGGACTTGCCACAGATACGCAGTATTTT | CASSQAVGLATDTQYF
TRBJ1-5 | TRBV6-1 | few | TRBD1 | TGTGCCAGCAGTGAAGCATTACAGGGGGCGTGGAGCAATCAGCCCCAGCATTTT | CASSEALQGAWSNQPQHF
TRBJ2-2 | TRBV27 | few | NA | TGTGCCAGCAGTTTAGCCGGGGGAGCGAACACCGGGGAGCTGTTTTTT | CASSLAGGANTGELFF
TRBJ2-4 | TRBV30 | few | NA | TGTGCCTGGGGTAGCGGTACCAAAAACATTCAGTACTTC | CAWGSGTKNIQYF
TRBJ2-2 | TRBV5-8 | NA | NA | TGTGCCAGCAGCATAGGGACATCTCCCACCGGGGAGCTGTTTTTT | CASSIGTSPTGELFF
TRBJ2-1 | TRBV7-3 | few | TRBD2 | TGTGCCAGCAGCTACCAAAGCGGGAGGGTCCACAATGAGCAGTTCTTC | CASSYQSGRVHNEQFF
TRBJ2-7 | TRBV6-6 | few | NA | TGTGCCAGCAGTGGACGGGACTACGAGCAGTACTTC | CASSGRDYEQYF
TRBJ2-2 | TRBV7-9 | few | NA | TGTGCCAGCAGCTTAGTCACAGGACCCTCAGGGGAGCTGTTTTTT | CASSLVTGPSGELFF
TRBJ2-1 | TRBV15 | NA | NA | TGTGCCACCAGCAGAGATAGGGGAATTGAGCAGTTCTTC | CATSRDRGIEQFF
TRBJ1-5 | TRBV6-6 | NA | NA | TGTGCCAGCAGTTACTCGAGGGGGAATCAGCCCCAGCATTTT | CASSYSRGNQPQHF
TRBJ2-4 | TRBV19 | NA | NA | TGTGCCAGTAGTCCTGGCGGGGAGTTCACCAAAAACATTCAGTACTTC | CASSPGGEFTKNIQYF
TRBJ2-1 | TRBV4-1 | few | TRBD1 | TGCGCCAGCAGCCAAGTACAGGGGAAAGAGTTCTTC | CASSQVQGKEFF
TRBJ2-7 | TRBV28 | few | NA | TGTGCCAGCAGTTTCGGAAGGGCGGGCCTCCCTTTGGAGCAGTACTTC | CASSFGRAGLPLEQYF
TRBJ1-2 | TRBV9 | few | NA | TGTGCCAGCAGCGTAGAACAGGGCAACTATGGCTACACCTTC | CASSVEQGNYGYTF
TRBJ2-7 | TRBV7-3 | NA | NA | TGTGCCAGCAGTCTTTTCCCCGGGGGAAGGAACGAGCAGTACTTC | CASSLFPGGRNEQYF
TRBJ2-1 | TRBV29-1 | NA | TRBD2 | TGCAGCGTTGGTGGGGGGACTAGAGGGAGACATGAGCAGTTCTTC | CSVGGGTRGRHEQFF
TRBJ2-2 | TRBV14 | NA | NA | TGTGCCAGCAGCCGGAGAGGCTTGAACACCGGGGAGCTGTTTTTT | CASSRRGLNTGELFF
TRBJ2-1 | TRBV5-6 | few | NA | TGTGCCAGCAGCACCAAGGCCCGGAGATATGAGCAGTTCTTC | CASSTKARRYEQFF
TRBJ2-7 | TRBV6-5 | few | NA | TGTGCCAGCAGTTACTCGAGGGGGACCTACGAGCAGTACTTC | CASSYSRGTYEQYF
TRBJ1-5 | TRBV18 | few | NA | TGTGCCAGCTCAGCGGGACGGTCCAATCAGCCCCAGCATTTT | CASSAGRSNQPQHF
TRBJ2-7 | TRBV19 | few | TRBD2 | TGTGCCAGTAGTCCCACTAGCGGGATCGGTCCAGGGGAGCAGTACTTC | CASSPTSGIGPGEQYF
TRBJ1-2 | TRBV30 | NA | TRBD1 | TGTGCCTGGAACCGGGACAGAGCTAACTATGGCTACACCTTC | CAWNRDRANYGYTF
TRBJ1-2 | TRBV2 | NA | NA | TGTGCCAGCGGAAACAGTTTCCTCTATGGCTACACCTTC | CASGNSFLYGYTF
TRBJ1-4 | TRBV19 | few | NA | TGTGCCAGTAGAAGGTACGCAACAGACAATGAAAAACTGTTTTTT | CASRRYATDNEKLFF
TRBJ1-4 | TRBV19 | few | TRBD1 | TGTGCCAGTAGTTGGACAGGGATTAATGAAAAACTGTTTTTT | CASSWTGINEKLFF
TRBJ2-2 | TRBV5-4 | NA | NA | TGTGCCAGCAGTTCGGGACTCGACACCGGGGAGCTGTTTTTT | CASSSGLDTGELFF
TRBJ2-7 | TRBV27 | NA | TRBD1 | TGTGCCAGCAGTTTGCAGGGGGCGCGGGACGAGCAGTACTTC | CASSLQGARDEQYF
TRBJ2-5 | TRBV7-6 | NA | NA | TGTGCCAGCAGCTTATCAAATGAACAGTCGGAGACCCAGTACTTC | CASSLSNEQSETQYF